This T cell receptor beta chain was obtained from a study of T cell responses to AZD1222 COVID-19 vaccine. Study-level results: Spike was spanned by vaccine-associated CD4 TCRs, which were dominant at 160-218 and 743-854. Seropositive at baseline were only a handful of AZD1222 recipients.

TCRdb's table, derived via immunoSEQ multiplex PCR, lists solely in-frame clones and lacks some. The sample shows 110,000 to 150,000 clones, approximately 90% of them seen only once. V was shortened by 3 bases and J by 4 bases, with 18 bases between the two germline ends. The CDR3 is 16 residues long. CDR1 is MNHNS and CDR2 is SASEGT in the germline V gene. Remarks on this clone: The antigen remains unidentified.

The rearrangement links TRBV6-1 to TRBJ1-1; no definite D call. The material was peripheral blood, obtained 28 days after the second AZD1222 dose. This clonotype was obtained from an adult who received the AZD1222 COVID-19 vaccine. CDR3 loop: CASSDPGQGPRTEAFF. In DNA form, the CDR3 reads TGTGCCAGCAGTGATCCGGGCCAAGGTCCACGCACTGAAGCTTTCTTT.